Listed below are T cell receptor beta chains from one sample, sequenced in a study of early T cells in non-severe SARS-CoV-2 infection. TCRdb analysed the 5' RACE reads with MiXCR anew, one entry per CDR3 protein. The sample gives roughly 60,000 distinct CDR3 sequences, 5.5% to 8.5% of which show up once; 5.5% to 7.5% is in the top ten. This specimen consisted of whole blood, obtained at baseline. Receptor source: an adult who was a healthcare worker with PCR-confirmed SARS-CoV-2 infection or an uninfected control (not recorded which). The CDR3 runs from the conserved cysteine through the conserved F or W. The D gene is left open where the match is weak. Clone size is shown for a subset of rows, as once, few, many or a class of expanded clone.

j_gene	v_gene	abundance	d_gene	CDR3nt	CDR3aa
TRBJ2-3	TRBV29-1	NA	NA	TGCAGCGTTGAACTGGGGGATACGCAGTATTTT	CSVELGDTQYF
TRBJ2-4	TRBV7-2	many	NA	TGTGCCAGCAGCTCTCTCCCAGAGGGGAACATTCAGTACTTC	CASSSLPEGNIQYF
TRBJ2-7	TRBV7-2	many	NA	TGTGCCAGCAGCCGTCAGGGTGGGGCCTACGAGCAGTACTTC	CASSRQGGAYEQYF
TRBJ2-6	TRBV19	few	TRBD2	TGTGCCAGCCTGGGACTAGCGGGGGTTTTCTCTGGGGCCAACGTCCTGACTTTC	CASLGLAGVFSGANVLTF
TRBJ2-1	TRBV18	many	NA	TGTGCCAGCTCACCAGGTAGCTCCTACAATGAGCAGTTCTTC	CASSPGSSYNEQFF
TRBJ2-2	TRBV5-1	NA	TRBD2	TGCGCCAGCAGCACGGGACTAGCGGGGGCCACGGGCACCGGGGAGCTGTTTTTT	CASSTGLAGATGTGELFF
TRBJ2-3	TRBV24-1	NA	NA	TGTGCCACCAGTGATCCCCGGCCGGGCACAGATACGCAGTATTTT	CATSDPRPGTDTQYF
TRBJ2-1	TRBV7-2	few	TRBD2	TGTGCCAGCAGCTTAGCAAGGGCTAGCGGTTACAATGAGCAGTTCTTC	CASSLARASGYNEQFF
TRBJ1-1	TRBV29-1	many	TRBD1	TGCAGCGCTGGGAGGGGGCCGGACACTGAAGCTTTCTTT	CSAGRGPDTEAFF
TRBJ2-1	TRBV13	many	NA	TGTGCCAGCAGCCCTCCCCAGTTGAACAATGAGCAGTTCTTC	CASSPPQLNNEQFF
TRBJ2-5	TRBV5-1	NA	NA	TGCGCCAGCAGCTTCGGCCTTCAAGAGACCCAGTACTTC	CASSFGLQETQYF
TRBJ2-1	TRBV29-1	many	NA	TGCAGCGTTGATATGGGGGGGCGCGATGAGCAGTTCTTC	CSVDMGGRDEQFF
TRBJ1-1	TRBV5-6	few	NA	TGTGCCAGCAGCTCCCGTGAGGGATACACTGAAGCTTTCTTT	CASSSREGYTEAFF
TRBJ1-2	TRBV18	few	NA	TGTGCCAGCTCGCAGGCGGGGGACGGCTACACCTTC	CASSQAGDGYTF
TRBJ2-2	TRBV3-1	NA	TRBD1	TGTGCCAGCAGCGTGAACAGGGGGCCTCACCAGTTGACCGGGGAGCTGTTTTTT	CASSVNRGPHQLTGELFF
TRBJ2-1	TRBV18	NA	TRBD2	TGTGTCAGCTCACCAAGTCTAGCGGGGGGGCGTAATGAGCAGTTCTTC	CVSSPSLAGGRNEQFF
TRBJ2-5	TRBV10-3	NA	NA	TGTGCCATCAGTGAGCCAAATCAAGAGACCCAGTACTTC	CAISEPNQETQYF
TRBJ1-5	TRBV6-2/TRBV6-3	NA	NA	TGTGCCAGCAGTGCCCAGGTAGATCAGCCCCAGCATTTT	CASSAQVDQPQHF
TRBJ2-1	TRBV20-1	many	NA	TGCAGTGCCACGGGACTCTACACACCCTACAATGAGCAGTTCTTC	CSATGLYTPYNEQFF
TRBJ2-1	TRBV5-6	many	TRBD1	TGTGCCAGCATCATCACCGGGACAGAGAAGCAGTTCTTC	CASIITGTEKQFF
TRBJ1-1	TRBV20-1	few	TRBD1	TGCAGTGCTAGGGCCCTACAGGGGAGCTCGAACACTGAAGCTTTCTTT	CSARALQGSSNTEAFF
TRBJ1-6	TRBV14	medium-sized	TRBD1	TGTGCCAGCAGCCGCCCGGGACAGGGTCTCTCCTATAATTCACCCCTCCACTTT	CASSRPGQGLSYNSPLHF
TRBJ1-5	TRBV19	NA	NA	TGTGCCAGTAGTGCACCCCTCAATCAGCCCCAGCATTTT	CASSAPLNQPQHF
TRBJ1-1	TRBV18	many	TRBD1	TGTGCCAGCTCACCAGATGGGACAGTCTTTAACACTGAAGCTTTCTTT	CASSPDGTVFNTEAFF
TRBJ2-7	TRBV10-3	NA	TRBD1	TGTGCCATCAGTAACCGGGACAGGGGGCCCTACGAGCAGTACTTC	CAISNRDRGPYEQYF
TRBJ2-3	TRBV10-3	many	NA	TGTGCCACCACCAGGGCTACTTACACAGATACGCAGTATTTT	CATTRATYTDTQYF
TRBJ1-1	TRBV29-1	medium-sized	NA	TGCAGGGCGGGTAGCCACACTGAAGCTTTCTTT	CRAGSHTEAFF